This entry is about one T cell receptor (beta chain). This specimen comes from a study of blood T cells in healthy people across ages. This CDR3 region has 12 residues. Germline values: CDR1 SEHNR, CDR2 FQNEAQ (reference sequence). The authors ran a second PCR of 7 to 11 cycles using a sample-barcoded 5' primer and a J-beta primer mix. TCRdb passed the 5' RACE reads through MiXCR, listing each CDR3 protein once. Here the sample spans over a million distinct CDR3 sequences, 55% to 75% being singletons. This clonotype was obtained from a man between 18 and 35 years old in good health. The V call is TRBV7-9, the J call TRBJ2-5; D remains unclear. The DNA end is a closer match to TRBJ2-7, so the J assignment may be wrong. The specimen was blood. The CDR3 nucleotides read TGTGCCACTGGTTTACTAACTTACGAGCAGTACTTC. It translates to CATGLLTYEQYF.